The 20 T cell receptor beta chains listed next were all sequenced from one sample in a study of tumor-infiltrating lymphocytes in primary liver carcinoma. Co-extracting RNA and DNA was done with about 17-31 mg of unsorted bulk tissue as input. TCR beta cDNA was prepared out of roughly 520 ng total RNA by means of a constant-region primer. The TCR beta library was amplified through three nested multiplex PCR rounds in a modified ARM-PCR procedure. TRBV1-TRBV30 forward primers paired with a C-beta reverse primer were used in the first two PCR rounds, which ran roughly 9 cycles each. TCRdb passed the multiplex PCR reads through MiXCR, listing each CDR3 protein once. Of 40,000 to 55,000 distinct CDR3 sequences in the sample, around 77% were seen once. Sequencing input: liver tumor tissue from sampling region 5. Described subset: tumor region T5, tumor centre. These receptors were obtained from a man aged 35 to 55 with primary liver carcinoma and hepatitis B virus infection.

The CDR3 is CASSPQPDRVNYGYTF. The CDR3 DNA reads TGTGCCAGCAGCCCTCAGCCGGACAGAGTTAACTATGGCTACACCTTC. The chain joins TRBV5-5 to TRBJ1-2; the D gene is possibly TRBD1 (6 bases). V gave up 4 bases and J gave up 1 base, with 17 bases separating them. Germline V gives CDR1 SGHKS, CDR2 YYEKEE (reference sequence). The CDR3 runs to 16 residues.

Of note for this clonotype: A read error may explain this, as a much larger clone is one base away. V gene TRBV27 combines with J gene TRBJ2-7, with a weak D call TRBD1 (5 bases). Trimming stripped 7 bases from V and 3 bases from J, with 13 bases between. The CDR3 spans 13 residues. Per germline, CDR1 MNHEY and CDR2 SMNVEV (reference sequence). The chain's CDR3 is CASTPRTGYEQYF. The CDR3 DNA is TGTGCCAGCACTCCAAGAACAGGCTACGAGCAGTACTTC.

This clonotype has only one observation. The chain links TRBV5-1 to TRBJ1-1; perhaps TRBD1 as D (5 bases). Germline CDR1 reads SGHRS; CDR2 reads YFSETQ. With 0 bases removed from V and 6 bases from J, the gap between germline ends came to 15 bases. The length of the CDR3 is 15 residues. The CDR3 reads CASSLARGARSEAFF. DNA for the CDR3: TGCGCCAGCAGCTTGGCCAGAGGGGCAAGGTCTGAAGCTTTCTTT.

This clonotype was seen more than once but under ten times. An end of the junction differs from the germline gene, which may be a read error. CDR3 sequence: CANSLKGPISGNTIYF. CDR3 sequence (DNA): TGTGCCAACAGCTTGAAAGGCCCCATCTCTGGAAACACCATATATTTT. The V gene is TRBV5-4, the J gene TRBJ1-3; D is ambiguous. The length of the CDR3 is 16 residues. Germline lookup yields CDR1 SGHNT and CDR2 YYREEE (reference sequence).

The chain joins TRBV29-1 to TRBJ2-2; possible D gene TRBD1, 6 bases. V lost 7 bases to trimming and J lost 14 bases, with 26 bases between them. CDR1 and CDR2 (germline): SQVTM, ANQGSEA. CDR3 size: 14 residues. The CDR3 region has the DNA TGCAGCGGTGCGACAGGCAGTGGCACCGGGAATCTGTTTTTT. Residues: CSGATGSGTGNLFF.

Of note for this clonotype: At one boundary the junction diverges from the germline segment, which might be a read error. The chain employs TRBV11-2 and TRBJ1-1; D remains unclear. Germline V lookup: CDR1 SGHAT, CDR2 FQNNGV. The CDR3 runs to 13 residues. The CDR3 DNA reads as TGTGCCAGCAGCCTAGGCCTGAACAGTGAATCTTTCTTT. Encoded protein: CASSLGLNSESFF.

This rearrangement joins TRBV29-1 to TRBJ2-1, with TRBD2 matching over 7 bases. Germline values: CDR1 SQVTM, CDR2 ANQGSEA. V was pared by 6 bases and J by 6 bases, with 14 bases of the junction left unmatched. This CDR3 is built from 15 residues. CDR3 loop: CSVEGLAGAPNEQFF. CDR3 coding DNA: TGCAGCGTCGAGGGTCTGGCGGGAGCTCCCAATGAGCAGTTCTTC.

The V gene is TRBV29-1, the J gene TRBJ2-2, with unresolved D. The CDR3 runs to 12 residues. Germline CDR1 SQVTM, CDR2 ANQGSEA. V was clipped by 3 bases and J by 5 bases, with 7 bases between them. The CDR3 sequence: CSVEGRTGELFF. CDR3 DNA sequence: TGCAGCGTTGAGGGAAGGACCGGGGAGCTGTTTTTT.

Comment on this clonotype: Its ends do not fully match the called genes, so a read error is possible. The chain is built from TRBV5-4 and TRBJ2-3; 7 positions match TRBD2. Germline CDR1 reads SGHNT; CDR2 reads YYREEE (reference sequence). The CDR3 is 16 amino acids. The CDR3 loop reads CAGSLERGWGTDTQYF. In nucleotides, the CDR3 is TGTGCCGGCAGCTTGGAGCGGGGCTGGGGCACAGATACGCAGTATTTT.

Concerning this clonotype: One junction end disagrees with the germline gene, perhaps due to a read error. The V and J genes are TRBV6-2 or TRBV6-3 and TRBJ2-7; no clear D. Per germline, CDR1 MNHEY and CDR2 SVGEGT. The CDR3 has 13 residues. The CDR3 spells CASSSPTLSEQYF. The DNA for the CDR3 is TGTGCCAGTAGTTCGCCTACCCTCTCCGAGCAGTACTTC.

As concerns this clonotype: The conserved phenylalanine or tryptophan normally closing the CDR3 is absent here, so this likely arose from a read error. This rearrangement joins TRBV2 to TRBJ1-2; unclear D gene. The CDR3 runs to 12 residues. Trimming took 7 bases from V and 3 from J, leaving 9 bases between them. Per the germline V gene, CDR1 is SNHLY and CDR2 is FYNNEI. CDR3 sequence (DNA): TGTGCCAGCACCTACCGTGACTATGGCTACACCTTA. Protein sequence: CASTYRDYGYTL.

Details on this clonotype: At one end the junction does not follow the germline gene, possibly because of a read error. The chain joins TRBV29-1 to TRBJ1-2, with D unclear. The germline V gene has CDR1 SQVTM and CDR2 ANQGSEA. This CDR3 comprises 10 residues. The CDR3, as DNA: TGCAGCGTTGATTACTATGGATACAACTTC. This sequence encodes CSVDYYGYNF. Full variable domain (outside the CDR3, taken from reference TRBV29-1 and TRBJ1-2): SAVISQKPSRDICQRGTSLTIQCQVDSQVTMMFWYRQQPGQSLTLIATANQGSEATYESGFVIDKFPISRPNLTFSTLTVSNMSPEDSSIYLCSVDYYGYNFGSGTRLTVV.

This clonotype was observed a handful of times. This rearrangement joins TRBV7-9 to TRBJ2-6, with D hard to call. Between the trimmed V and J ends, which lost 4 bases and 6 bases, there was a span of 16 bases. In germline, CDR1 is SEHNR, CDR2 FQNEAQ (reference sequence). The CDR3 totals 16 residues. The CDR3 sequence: CASSSGRNFLANVLTF. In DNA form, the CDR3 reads TGTGCCAGCAGCTCTGGACGGAACTTTCTGGCCAACGTCCTGACTTTC.

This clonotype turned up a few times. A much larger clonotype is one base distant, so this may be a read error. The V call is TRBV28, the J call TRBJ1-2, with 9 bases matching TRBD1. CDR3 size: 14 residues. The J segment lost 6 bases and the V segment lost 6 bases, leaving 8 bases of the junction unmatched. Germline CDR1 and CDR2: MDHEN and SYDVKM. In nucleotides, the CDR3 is TGTGCCAGCAGGTATACAGGGGGCGTTAATGGCTACACCTTC. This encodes CASRYTGGVNGYTF.

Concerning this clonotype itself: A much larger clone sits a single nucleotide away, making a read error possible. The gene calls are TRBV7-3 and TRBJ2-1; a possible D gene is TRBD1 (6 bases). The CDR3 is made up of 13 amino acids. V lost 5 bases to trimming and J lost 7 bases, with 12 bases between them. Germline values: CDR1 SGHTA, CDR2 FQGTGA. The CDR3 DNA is TGTGCCAGCAGCGTAGAGAGGGGGAATGAGCAGTTCTTC. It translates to CASSVERGNEQFF.

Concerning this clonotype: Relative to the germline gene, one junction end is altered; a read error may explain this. Written as DNA, the CDR3 is TGTGCCAGCAATGAACGGGGGTATAGCAATCAGCCCCAGCATTTT. Its protein product is CASNERGYSNQPQHF. The chain joins TRBV6-1 to TRBJ1-5; D is possibly TRBD1 (5 bases). Germline CDR1 reads MNHNS; CDR2 reads SASEGT. This CDR3 region has 15 residues.

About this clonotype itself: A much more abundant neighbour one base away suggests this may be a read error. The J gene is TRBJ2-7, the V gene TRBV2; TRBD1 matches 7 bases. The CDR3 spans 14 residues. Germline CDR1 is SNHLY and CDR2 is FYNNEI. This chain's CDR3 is CTSRPRGTAYEQYF. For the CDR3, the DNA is TGTACCAGCAGACCCAGGGGGACCGCCTACGAGCAGTACTTC.

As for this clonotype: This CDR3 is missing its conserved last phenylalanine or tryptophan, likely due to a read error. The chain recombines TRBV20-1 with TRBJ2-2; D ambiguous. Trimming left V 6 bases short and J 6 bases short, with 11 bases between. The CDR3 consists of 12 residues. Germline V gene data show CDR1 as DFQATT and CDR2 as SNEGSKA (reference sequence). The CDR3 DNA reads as TGCAGTGCGCCACGGTACGCCGGGGAGCTGTTTCTT. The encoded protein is CSAPRYAGELFL.

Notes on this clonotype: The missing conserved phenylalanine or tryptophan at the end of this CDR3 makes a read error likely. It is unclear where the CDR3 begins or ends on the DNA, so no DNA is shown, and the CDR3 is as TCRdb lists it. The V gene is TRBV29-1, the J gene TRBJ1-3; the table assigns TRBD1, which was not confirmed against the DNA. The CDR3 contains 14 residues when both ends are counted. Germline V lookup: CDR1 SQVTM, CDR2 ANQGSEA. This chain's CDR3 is CSVGGGTVINTTYL.

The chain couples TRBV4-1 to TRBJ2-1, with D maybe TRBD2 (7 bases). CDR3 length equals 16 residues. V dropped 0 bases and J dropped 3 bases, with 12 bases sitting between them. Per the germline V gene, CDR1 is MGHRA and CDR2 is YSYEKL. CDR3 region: CASSQEAGHLYNEQFF. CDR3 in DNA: TGCGCCAGCAGCCAAGAAGCGGGACACCTCTACAATGAGCAGTTCTTC.